This entry lists 25 T cell receptor beta chains sequenced from one sample in a study of immune cell composition in non-small cell lung cancer (dated by TCRdb to about 2017). To prepare the library, the immunoSEQ multiplex PCR assay was applied. Held by TCRdb, this immuneACCESS table contains in-frame sequences only and omits some clones. Under half of the omission traces to an unresolved V gene where checked; the cause of the rest is unknown. In this sample the table shows around 2,000 clones, around 88% of which occur a single time. Of the sample, approximately 3.7% is held by the ten largest clones. The sequenced sample consisted of lung tumor tissue. The receptors here all came from a human donor with non-small cell lung cancer.

The rearrangement uses TRBV6-5 and TRBJ1-5; unclear D gene. V shed 5 bases and J shed 4 bases, with 15 bases lying between them. The CDR3 totals 15 residues. Germline loops: CDR1 MNHEY, CDR2 SVGAGI. The CDR3 nucleotides are TGTGCCAGCAGTCAGACATCGTCAGTAAATCAGCCCCAGCATTTT. This encodes CASSQTSSVNQPQHF.

The CDR3: CAIRDPTGRDEQYF. DNA of the CDR3: TGTGCCATCAGGGACCCGACAGGGAGAGACGAGCAGTACTTC. This chain uses TRBV10-3 with TRBJ2-7; 7 nucleotides agree with TRBD1. The CDR3 covers 14 residues. Germline CDR1 ENHRY, CDR2 SYGVKD. V trimming: 6 bases; J trimming: 5 bases; junction bases outside the gene matches: 10.

The chain has TRBV7-2 and TRBJ2-2, with D perhaps TRBD1 (5 bases). The CDR3 has 15 amino acids. V lost 6 bases and J 6 bases, leaving 17 bases between the germline ends. Germline CDR1 and CDR2: SGHTA and FQGNSA. In nucleotides, the CDR3 is TGTGCCAGCAGTCTATCGCAGGGTGGGGCCGGGGAGCTGTTTTTT. This codes for CASSLSQGGAGELFF.

This sequence joins TRBV12-5 and TRBJ2-5, with TRBD2 identical over 8 bases. This CDR3 spans 14 amino acids. From germline, CDR1 is LGHNT and CDR2 FRNRAP. The V and J ends lost 1 base and 5 bases, in that order; junction bases with no gene match: 3. This CDR3 is CASGLAGLVETQYF. CDR3 nucleotides: TGTGCTAGTGGTTTGGCGGGACTAGTCGAGACCCAGTACTTC.

V and J are TRBV5-6 and TRBJ1-2, with D perhaps matching TRBD1 (6 bases). Germline V lookup: CDR1 SGHDT, CDR2 YYEEEE. CDR3 length: 17 amino acids. V was trimmed by 2 bases and J by 2 bases, leaving 19 bases between them. CDR3 sequence reads: CASSLGTGTQRNYGYTF. The CDR3 DNA reads TGTGCCAGCAGCTTAGGTACAGGGACACAGAGAAACTATGGCTACACCTTC.

V gene TRBV5-1 combines with J gene TRBJ1-1; TRBD1 is a possible D gene (5 bases). V was clipped by 0 bases and J by 3 bases, with 9 bases between them. CDR1 is SGHRS and CDR2 is YFSETQ in the germline V gene. This CDR3 comprises 14 residues. CDR3 coding DNA: TGCGCCAGCAGCTTGGTGGGGGGGGACACTGAAGCTTTCTTT. This encodes CASSLVGGDTEAFF.

The V gene is TRBV7-9, the J gene TRBJ2-7, with D perhaps matching TRBD2 (5 bases). Trimming took off 9 bases at V and 2 bases at J, with 17 bases between the two ends. Germline V gene sequence: CDR1 SEHNR, CDR2 FQNEAQ (reference sequence). The CDR3 sequence is 14 residues long. CDR3 sequence (DNA): TGTGCCAGTTCTCCGGGATTAACGGCCTACGAGCAGTACTTC. Protein sequence: CASSPGLTAYEQYF.

V usage is TRBV4-2 and J usage is TRBJ2-7; no reliable D call. The germline gives CDR1 LGHNA, CDR2 YNFKEQ. With 1 base removed from V and 0 bases from J, the gap between germline ends came to 10 bases. This CDR3 comprises 15 residues. DNA of the CDR3: TGTGCCAGCAGCCAAGTCACGGAGAGCTCCTACGAGCAGTACTTC. Amino acid sequence: CASSQVTESSYEQYF.

The gene calls are TRBV5-6 and TRBJ1-2, with 7 positions matching TRBD1. This CDR3 region has 15 residues. The V gene end was trimmed by 4 bases and the J gene end by 8 bases; junction bases not matched to a gene: 14. CDR1 is SGHDT and CDR2 is YYEEEE in the germline V gene. The DNA of the CDR3 is TGTGCCAGCAGCGCAACCGACAGGGAACGTGGCGGCTACACCTTC. It is translated as CASSATDRERGGYTF. Combining the CDR3 with reference TRBV5-6 and TRBJ1-2 gives the whole variable domain DAGVTQSPTHLIKTRGQQVTLRCSPKSGHDTVSWYQQALGQGPQFIFQYYEEEERQRGNFPDRFSGHQFPNYSSELNVNALLLGDSALYLCASSATDRERGGYTFGSGTRLTVV.

This sequence joins TRBV7-8 and TRBJ1-3, with D possibly matching TRBD1 (6 bases). V lost 5 bases and J 0 bases, leaving 14 bases between the germline ends. Germline V lookup: CDR1 SGHVS, CDR2 FQNEAQ. The CDR3 sequence is 16 residues long. The CDR3, as DNA: TGTGCCAGCAGCGAACGGACAGAACCCTCTGGAAACACCATATATTTT. The encoded protein is CASSERTEPSGNTIYF.

This clone was picked up one time. V and J are TRBV19 and TRBJ1-5, with 10 bases matching TRBD1. The CDR3 is 17 amino acids. CDR1 is LNHDA, CDR2 SQIVND, per germline (reference sequence). V shed 2 bases and J 5 bases; nucleotides not matched to a gene: 9. CDR3 residues: CASSIHPGQGWYQPQHF. CDR3 coding DNA: TGTGCCAGTAGTATACACCCGGGACAGGGGTGGTATCAGCCCCAGCATTTT.

The rearrangement joins TRBV29-1 to TRBJ2-1; possibly TRBD2 for D (6 bases). V was trimmed by 2 bases and J by 7 bases, leaving 18 bases between them. The CDR3 extends over 15 amino acids. The germline V gene encodes CDR1 SQVTM and CDR2 ANQGSEA. CDR3 DNA sequence: TGCAGCGTTGAACCTAGCTTCGGAGGGTATAATGAGCAGTTCTTC. Translated: CSVEPSFGGYNEQFF.

The CDR3 loop is CASSQQFLAGVVYEQYF. As DNA, the CDR3 is TGCGCCAGCAGCCAGCAATTCCTAGCGGGGGTAGTCTACGAGCAGTACTTC. The chain recombines TRBV4-1 with TRBJ2-7; 10 bases match TRBD2. V shed 3 bases and J 3 bases; nucleotides not matched to a gene: 11. The CDR3 length is 17 residues. The germline V gene has CDR1 MGHRA and CDR2 YSYEKL.

This chain links TRBV18 with TRBJ2-1; TRBD2 agrees at 13 bases. Germline CDR1 and CDR2: KGHSH and LQKENI. The CDR3 totals 16 residues. Germline trimming cut 1 base from V and 6 bases from J; bases unmatched to any gene: 3. The CDR3 sequence is CASSPRGTSGINEQFF. CDR3 nucleotides: TGTGCCAGCTCACCACGAGGGACTAGCGGGATCAATGAGCAGTTCTTC.

The V call is TRBV7-8, the J call TRBJ1-1; the match to TRBD1 covers 9 bases. This CDR3 region has 18 residues. CDR1 and CDR2 (germline): SGHVS, FQNEAQ. J gave up 0 bases and V 4 bases, and 12 bases lay outside the gene matches. CDR3 protein: CASSSRDPGTGLNTEAFF. Written as DNA, the CDR3 is TGTGCCAGCAGCTCTAGAGACCCTGGGACAGGGCTGAACACTGAAGCTTTCTTT.

The V gene is TRBV2, the J gene TRBJ1-6; tentative D call: TRBD1 (6 bases). The germline V gene has CDR1 SNHLY and CDR2 FYNNEI. V was cut by 7 bases and J by 7 bases, with 17 bases left in between. The CDR3 runs to 15 residues. CDR3 sequence: CASIPTGSTNSPLHF. CDR3 nucleotide sequence: TGTGCCAGCATTCCGACAGGCTCCACCAATTCACCCCTCCACTTT.

This clone was seen a few times. This chain links TRBV19 with TRBJ1-6; 9 bases are shared with TRBD1. There are 14 residues in the CDR3. J was trimmed by 7 bases and V by 5 bases; bases with no gene match: 3. The germline CDR1 and CDR2 sequences are LNHDA and SQIVND (reference sequence). This CDR3 reads CASSEGQGNSPLHF. In DNA, the CDR3 is TGTGCCAGTAGTGAAGGACAGGGGAATTCACCCCTCCACTTT.

The chain is built from TRBV7-2 and TRBJ2-7, with 8 bases fitting TRBD2. The CDR3 is made up of 15 amino acids. Unmatched junction bases numbered 9, after V lost 5 bases and J lost 3 bases. CDR1 SGHTA and CDR2 FQGNSA come from the germline V gene. The CDR3 sequence is CASSPLGGGIYEQYF. CDR3 nucleotides: TGTGCCAGCAGCCCCCTGGGCGGGGGGATCTACGAGCAGTACTTC.

The gene calls are TRBV5-6 and TRBJ2-5, with TRBD1 matching over 7 bases. The germline CDR1 and CDR2 sequences are SGHDT and YYEEEE. V trimming: 1 base; J trimming: 5 bases; junction bases outside the gene matches: 8. The CDR3 sequence is 15 residues long. The DNA of the CDR3 is TGTGCCAGCAGCTTGACGGCAGGGGGTACGGAGACCCAGTACTTC. This translates into CASSLTAGGTETQYF.

The chain recombines TRBV7-6 with TRBJ2-3; D is uncertain. CDR3 length: 13 residues. The V gene's germline CDR1 is SGHVS and CDR2 FNYEAQ. The V and J ends lost 3 bases and 1 base respectively, with 5 bases between them. Here the CDR3 reads CASSFSGTDTQYF. The CDR3, as DNA: TGTGCCAGCAGCTTTTCGGGCACAGATACGCAGTATTTT.

The chain has TRBV10-2 and TRBJ2-3; 9 bases agree with TRBD1. CDR1 and CDR2 (germline): WSHSY, SAAADI. The CDR3 covers 15 residues. After removal of 6 bases from V and 3 bases from J, the junction contained 7 bases not matched to a gene. CDR3 residues: CASSETGGVTDTQYF. The CDR3 DNA follows: TGCGCCAGCAGCGAAACAGGGGGCGTGACAGATACGCAGTATTTT.

The chain carries TRBV7-9 and TRBJ2-3, with TRBD1 matching 7 bases. This CDR3 has 16 amino acids. V dropped 1 base and J dropped 3; count of bases not matched to a gene: 7. Germline lookup yields CDR1 SEHNR and CDR2 FQNEAQ (reference sequence). The chain's CDR3 is CASSLVRQGWTDTQYF. The CDR3 DNA reads as TGTGCCAGCAGCTTAGTCCGACAGGGATGGACAGATACGCAGTATTTT. The variable domain in full, with the rest retrieved from reference TRBV7-9 and TRBJ2-3, is DTGVSQNPRHKITKRGQNVTFRCDPISEHNRLYWYRQTLGQGPEFLTYFQNEAQLEKSRLLSDRFSAERPKGSFSTLEIQRTEQGDSAMYLCASSLVRQGWTDTQYFGPGTRLTVL.

Here the CDR3 DNA reads TGTGCCAGCAGTCCCGGACAGGGGATGAACACTGAAGCTTTCTTT. This gives the protein CASSPGQGMNTEAFF. This sequence joins TRBV27 and TRBJ1-1; 9 positions agree with TRBD1. CDR1 MNHEY and CDR2 SMNVEV come from the germline V gene (reference sequence). The V and J ends lost 5 bases and 0 bases, in that order; junction bases with no gene match: 4. The CDR3 is 15 amino acids.

This rearrangement joins TRBV5-1 to TRBJ2-7; 7 nucleotides agree with TRBD1. Germline V CDR1 and CDR2: SGHRS, YFSETQ. J lost 0 bases, V lost 2 bases, and 5 bases had no gene match. The CDR3 loop spans 15 amino acids. CDR3 in DNA: TGCGCCAGCAGCTTAGGGGGCTTGGGCTCCTACGAGCAGTACTTC. It encodes CASSLGGLGSYEQYF. The full variable domain, with the rest looked up from reference TRBV5-1 and TRBJ2-7, is KAGVTQTPRYLIKTRGQQVTLSCSPISGHRSVSWYQQTPGQGLQFLFEYFSETQRNKGNFPGRFSGRQFSNSRSEMNVSTLELGDSALYLCASSLGGLGSYEQYFGPGTRLTVT.

The chain has TRBV7-2 and TRBJ2-3, with unresolved D. The CDR3 totals 15 residues. Germline V gene lookup returns CDR1 SGHTA and CDR2 FQGNSA. V lost 1 base to trimming and J lost 2 bases, with 10 bases between them. The CDR3 loop reads CASSLVRSPTDTQYF. The CDR3 DNA sequence: TGTGCCAGCAGCTTAGTCCGGAGCCCCACAGATACGCAGTATTTT.